These T cell receptor beta chains were read from a single sample in a study of blood T cells in healthy people across ages. In TCRdb, the 5' RACE reads were re-called with MiXCR into one record per CDR3 protein. In the table there are about 930,000 distinct CDR3 sequences, about 28% of which are singletons. The same sample was also studied in work on T cells of mothers and their children.

Sequencing was performed on blood. The receptors were sampled from a woman in her thirties or forties in good health. The CDR3 runs from the conserved cysteine through the conserved F or W. Fields, in order: V gene, CDR3 length, D gene, clone size, J gene, CDR3 DNA, CDR3 protein. A D gene is named only where the DNA matches it firmly. For some rows the clone size is stated as once, few or many, or as a class when expanded; others skip it.

TRBV12-3/TRBV12-4	12	.	many	TRBJ2-7	TGTGCCAGCAGTTTAAAAAGCTACGAGCAGTACTTC	CASSLKSYEQYF
TRBV27	16	TRBD2	few	TRBJ2-3	TGTGCCAGGAAGGGGACTAGCGGGGGGAACACAGATACGCAGTATTTT	CARKGTSGGNTDTQYF
TRBV9	15	TRBD1	.	TRBJ2-3	TGTGCCAGCAGGGCCGGGACAGGGACTGGGGGTACGCAGTATTTT	CASRAGTGTGGTQYF
TRBV5-5	15	.	.	TRBJ1-5	TGTGCCAGCAGCTTGGTACAGGGAAATGGTCAGCCCCAGCATTTT	CASSLVQGNGQPQHF
TRBV24-1	15	TRBD1	many	TRBJ2-5	TGTGCCACCAGTGGTTCTACAGGGGTGGCAGAGACCCAGTACTTC	CATSGSTGVAETQYF
TRBV7-9	15	TRBD1	few	TRBJ1-6	TGTGCCAGCAGCTTCACGGGACAGGGGTATTCACCCCTCCACTTT	CASSFTGQGYSPLHF
TRBV19	14	TRBD2	few	TRBJ2-7	TGTGCCAGTACCCCTAGCGGGGGTTCCTACGAGCAGTACTTC	CASTPSGGSYEQYF
TRBV7-9	14	.	many	TRBJ2-3	TGTGCCACCCAACCCCCTCAGAACACAGATACGCAGTATTTT	CATQPPQNTDTQYF
TRBV4-1	18	TRBD1	once	TRBJ1-3	TGCGCCAGCAGCCACCCCGGGACAGGGGGCGGCTCTGGAAACACCATATATTTT	CASSHPGTGGGSGNTIYF
TRBV2	12	TRBD1	many	TRBJ2-7	TGTGCCATCAAGAGACAGGGTTACGAGCAGTACTTC	CAIKRQGYEQYF
TRBV6-1	15	.	few	TRBJ2-6	TGTGCCAGCAGATGGGACGCAGGCAGGGCCAACGTCCTGACTTTC	CASRWDAGRANVLTF
TRBV20-1	14	.	.	TRBJ2-7	TGCAGTGCTAGAGATAAACCTCAATCCTACGAGCAGTACTTC	CSARDKPQSYEQYF
TRBV12-3/TRBV12-4	15	.	few	TRBJ2-7	TGTGCCAGCAGTGAGACAAGGGGGAAGATGATCGAGCAGTACTTC	CASSETRGKMIEQYF
TRBV5-1	13	.	many	TRBJ2-7	TGCGCCAGCAGACCCGACGGAGTTTACGAGCAGTACTTC	CASRPDGVYEQYF
TRBV11-2	14	.	many	TRBJ2-5	TGTGCCAGCAGCTTTGACTCTCGTTGGGAGACCCAGTACTTC	CASSFDSRWETQYF
TRBV12-3/TRBV12-4	12	.	.	TRBJ1-2	TGTGCCAGCGGTCCGGGGGGTTATGGCTACACCTTC	CASGPGGYGYTF
TRBV20-1	13	TRBD1	.	TRBJ1-4	TGCAGTGCTGGAGGGACAGGGGATGAAAAACGGTTTTTT	CSAGGTGDEKRFF
TRBV4-1	17	TRBD2	.	TRBJ2-7	TGCGCCAGCAGCCAAGTCGGTTTGACGGGGGGGACCTACGAGCAGTACTTC	CASSQVGLTGGTYEQYF
TRBV7-2	15	.	many	TRBJ2-5	TGTGCCAGCAGCGAGCAGACAGGGGACTACAAGGAGCAGTACTTC	CASSEQTGDYKEQYF
TRBV12-3/TRBV12-4	15	TRBD1	few	TRBJ1-2	TGTGCCAGCAGCCTTAGACAGGGCGGTTCCTATGGCCACACCTTC	CASSLRQGGSYGHTF
TRBV30	12	.	few	TRBJ2-1	TGTGCCTGGAGTAAGGGTCGGAATGAGCAGTTCTTC	CAWSKGRNEQFF
TRBV27	16	.	.	TRBJ1-5	TGTGCCAGCAGTTTATCGCCGAGCGGTTCCAATCAGCCCCAGCATTTT	CASSLSPSGSNQPQHF
TRBV5-1	14	.	few	TRBJ1-2	TGCGCCAGCAGCCTTCCGGACCCTAACTATGGTTACACCTTC	CASSLPDPNYGYTF
TRBV19	16	.	.	TRBJ1-5	TGTGCCAGTAGGCCCTCGGGTGCAGGGAGTACGCAGCCCCAGCATTTT	CASRPSGAGSTQPQHF
TRBV28	16	TRBD2	.	TRBJ2-7	TGTGCCAGCAGTTTAGCGACTAGCGGGGGGTGCGACGAGCAGTACTTC	CASSLATSGGCDEQYF
TRBV7-2	13	.	few	TRBJ2-7	TGTGCCAGCAGCGTTTCGACTTCCTACGAGCAGTACTTC	CASSVSTSYEQYF
TRBV28	13	TRBD2	.	TRBJ2-2	TGTGCCAGTAGCGGGGGGGCTCCCGGGGAGCTGTTTTTT	CASSGGAPGELFF
TRBV18	14	TRBD1	few	TRBJ2-1	TGTGCCAGCAAGACAGGGTCTGCCTACAATGAGCAGTTCTTC	CASKTGSAYNEQFF
TRBV5-1	14	.	.	TRBJ2-7	TGCGCCAGCAGCTCCAACCTCAGTCCCGGCGAGCAGTACTTC	CASSSNLSPGEQYF
TRBV20-1	12	.	.	TRBJ1-5	TGCAGCCAGGGGTATAGCAATCAGCCCCAGCATTTT	CSQGYSNQPQHF
TRBV28	13	.	few	TRBJ1-2	TGTGCCAGCAGTTTACGCCCGGAGAGTGGCTACACCTTC	CASSLRPESGYTF
TRBV15	15	.	few	TRBJ2-1	TGTGCCACCAGCAGCCTCCGGACAGATGACAATGAGCAGTTCTTC	CATSSLRTDDNEQFF
TRBV30	17	.	.	TRBJ2-2	TGTGCCTGGAGCCAAAGGTGGGGGGCAACTGACACCGGGGAGCTGTTTTTT	CAWSQRWGATDTGELFF
TRBV7-2	15	.	.	TRBJ2-3	TGTGCCAGCAGCCGAGCGGTGGGGCTGGCAGATACGCAGTATTTT	CASSRAVGLADTQYF
TRBV4-3	17	.	.	TRBJ2-1	TGCGCCAGCAGCCAAGATCTCTTAGGGGGTACCTACAATGAGCAGTTCTTC	CASSQDLLGGTYNEQFF
TRBV29-1	11	.	few	TRBJ1-2	TGCGGCGTCCAGGAGGGCTATGGCTACACCTTC	CGVQEGYGYTF
TRBV5-1	16	TRBD2	few	TRBJ2-7	TGCGCCAGCAGCTTCGCCCTAGCGGGGGGAATCAATGAGCAGTACTTC	CASSFALAGGINEQYF
TRBV18	15	.	few	TRBJ2-7	TGTGCCAGCTCACCACCGGAAAGGTTCTCCTACGAGCAGTACTTC	CASSPPERFSYEQYF
TRBV6-2/TRBV6-3	18	TRBD1	few	TRBJ2-7	TGTGCCAGCAGCTCTTTGCAGGGGGCGGGACTCGCTACTTACGAGCAGTACTTC	CASSSLQGAGLATYEQYF
TRBV7-2	13	.	many	TRBJ1-2	TGTGCCAGCAGCCAGGAGGTGACCTATGGCTACACCTTC	CASSQEVTYGYTF
TRBV11-2	20	TRBD1	.	TRBJ2-7	TGTGCCAGCAGCTTATTCCAAACTGGGCGTCCGGGACAGGGAAACTACGAGCAGTACTTC	CASSLFQTGRPGQGNYEQYF
TRBV14	11	.	.	TRBJ1-1	TGTGCCAGCTCGAGGGGTATCTCAGCTTTCTTT	CASSRGISAFF
TRBV9	16	.	many	TRBJ2-3	TGTGCCAGCAGCGTAGAGATCTCGACTAGATCAGATACGCAGTATTTT	CASSVEISTRSDTQYF
TRBV4-1	14	.	.	TRBJ1-1	TGCGCCAGCAGCCAAGACTCAAGGTGGACTGAAGCTTTCTTT	CASSQDSRWTEAFF
TRBV9	14	.	many	TRBJ2-5	TGTGCCAGCAGCGTAGTGGGGACACAAGAGACCCAGTACTTC	CASSVVGTQETQYF
TRBV24-1	12	.	many	TRBJ2-3	TGTGCCACCAGCCATCAGACAGATACGCAGTATTTT	CATSHQTDTQYF
TRBV7-9	18	.	once	TRBJ2-4	TGTGCCAGCAGCCCCATTTTGGGTGAATCTGCGGTAGGAAACATTCAGTACTTC	CASSPILGESAVGNIQYF
TRBV4-1	12	.	.	TRBJ2-7	TGCGCCAGCAGCCAAGAGCGCTCGGGGCAGTACTTC	CASSQERSGQYF
TRBV28	14	.	.	TRBJ2-1	TGTGCCAGCAGGCAGGCCCAACAGTACAATGAGCAGTTCTTC	CASRQAQQYNEQFF
TRBV12-3/TRBV12-4	12	.	many	TRBJ2-7	TGTGCCAGCAGTTTTACACCCTACGAGCAGTACTTC	CASSFTPYEQYF